These T cell receptor beta chains were read from a single sample in a study of a mutant IDH1 vaccine in newly diagnosed glioma. Profiled with immunoSEQ multiplex PCR; TCRdb holds only in-frame clones, not every one. The sample has tens of thousands of clones; more than 85% are singletons. Their antigen targets remain unknown. This sample comprised PBMCs, obtained from a glioma patient whose treatment included an IDH1 peptide vaccine. The receptors derive from a woman aged 45-65 years with glioma. Both conserved end residues are part of each CDR3. A D gene is named only where the DNA matches it firmly. Clone size appears in some rows only: once, few, many, or a class for an expanded clone.

V gene	J gene	D gene	clone size	CDR3 DNA	CDR3 protein
TRBV5-1	TRBJ2-7	-	-	TGCGCCAGCAGCGGCGAAGACAGTACCTACGAGCAGTACTTC	CASSGEDSTYEQYF
TRBV4-1	TRBJ2-7	TRBD2	-	TGCGCCAGCCCCCGGACTAGCGGGGCACACTACGAGCAGTACTTC	CASPRTSGAHYEQYF
TRBV10-3	TRBJ1-4	TRBD1	-	TGTGCCATCAGTGAGTCCGGACAGGGTGGGGAAAAACTGTTTTTT	CAISESGQGGEKLFF
TRBV4-1	TRBJ2-5	-	-	TGCGCCAGCAGCCAAGGCCTGGGCCAAGAGACCCAGTACTTC	CASSQGLGQETQYF
TRBV6-1	TRBJ2-7	-	-	TGTGCCAGCAGTGACGCAACAGGGCGGTACGAGCAGTACTTC	CASSDATGRYEQYF
TRBV6-1	TRBJ1-2	-	-	TGTGCCAGCAACACACTAACAGGGAACTATGGCTACACCTTC	CASNTLTGNYGYTF
TRBV5-1	TRBJ1-6	-	-	TGCGCCAGCAGCTTGGAATCAGGCAATTCACCCCTCCACTTT	CASSLESGNSPLHF
TRBV28	TRBJ1-4	-	-	TGTGCCAGCAGTCCCTCCGGGACACTTGCAACTAATGAAAAACTGTTTTTT	CASSPSGTLATNEKLFF
TRBV5-1	TRBJ2-4	TRBD1	once	TGCGCCAGCAGCCTCCGACAGGGAAGGGCGGACATTCAGTACTTC	CASSLRQGRADIQYF
TRBV10-2	TRBJ2-7	-	-	TGCGCCAGCAGCCAACGAGGACAGATCTACGAGCAGTACTTC	CASSQRGQIYEQYF
TRBV6-5	TRBJ1-6	-	-	TGTGCCAGCAGTTACATCCAGTTCTATAATTCACCCCTCCACTTT	CASSYIQFYNSPLHF
TRBV5-1	TRBJ1-2	TRBD1	once	TGCGCCAGCAGCCCGGGACAGGGGGTTCGCTACACCTTC	CASSPGQGVRYTF
TRBV5-4	TRBJ2-7	-	-	TGTGCCAGCAGCTTGGGGCTTGATACCTACGAGCAGTACTTC	CASSLGLDTYEQYF
TRBV10-3	TRBJ1-2	TRBD1	-	TGTGCCATCAGTGTTTTATTTGGGACAGGGAGGGACTATGGCTACACCTTC	CAISVLFGTGRDYGYTF
TRBV5-6	TRBJ2-1	TRBD2	-	TGTGCCAGCAGCACACTAGCGATTTACCTTGAGCAGTTCTTC	CASSTLAIYLEQFF
TRBV13	TRBJ2-7	-	-	TGTGCCAGCAGCTCCCCCCAAGACTCCTACGAGCAGTACTTC	CASSSPQDSYEQYF
TRBV5-6	TRBJ2-5	TRBD1	-	TGTGCCAGCAGCGTGACAGGGATGGAGACCCAGTACTTC	CASSVTGMETQYF
TRBV29-1	TRBJ2-2	-	-	TGCAGCGTTGTGTCCTCTATGGAGCTGTTTTTT	CSVVSSMELFF